This paragraph covers one T cell receptor (beta chain) sequence. Its target is unknown. This entry belongs to a study of cytomegalovirus exposure and HLA in healthy donors. Sequencing was performed with immunoSEQ multiplex PCR; in TCRdb, only in-frame clones are kept and a portion is missing. The data contain around 95,000 clones, roughly 85% of them singletons. Study-level points and caveats: Researchers reported that a few CMV-associated chains were confirmed in vitro as CMV antigen-specific. Researchers counted 164 TCR beta chains as cytomegalovirus-associated. High sensitivity and specificity were reportedly achieved when the classifier diagnosed cytomegalovirus status.

This receptor was taken from a man between 18 and 29 years old in good health and CMV-seropositive. What was sequenced was PBMCs.

CDR3 sequence (DNA): TGTGCCAGTAGTATGGACAGGGGGAATGGCTACACCTTC. Residues: CASSMDRGNGYTF. The V gene is TRBV19, the J gene TRBJ1-2; TRBD1 matches at 10 bases. The V gene's germline CDR1 is LNHDA and CDR2 SQIVND (reference sequence). The trim removed 3 bases at V and 6 bases at J, leaving 1 base unmatched. The CDR3 contains 13 residues.